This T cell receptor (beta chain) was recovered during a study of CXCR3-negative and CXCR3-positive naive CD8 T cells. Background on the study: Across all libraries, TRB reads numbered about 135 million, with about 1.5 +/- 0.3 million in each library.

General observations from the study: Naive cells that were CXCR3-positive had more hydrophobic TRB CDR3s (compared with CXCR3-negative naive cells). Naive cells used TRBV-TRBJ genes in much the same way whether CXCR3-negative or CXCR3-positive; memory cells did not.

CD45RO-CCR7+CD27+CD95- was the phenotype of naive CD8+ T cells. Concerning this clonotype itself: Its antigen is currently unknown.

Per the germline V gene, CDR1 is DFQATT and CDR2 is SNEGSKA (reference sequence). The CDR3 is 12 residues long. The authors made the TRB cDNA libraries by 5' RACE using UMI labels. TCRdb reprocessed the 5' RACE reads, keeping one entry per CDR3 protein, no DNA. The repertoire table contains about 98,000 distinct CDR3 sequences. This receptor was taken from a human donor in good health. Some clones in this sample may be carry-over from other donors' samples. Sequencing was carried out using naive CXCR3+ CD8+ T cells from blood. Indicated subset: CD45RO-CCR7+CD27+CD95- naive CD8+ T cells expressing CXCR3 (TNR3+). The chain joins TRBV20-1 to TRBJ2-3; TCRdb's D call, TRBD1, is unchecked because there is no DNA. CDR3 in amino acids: CSASGISDTQYF.